What follows are 4 T cell receptor beta chains derived from one specimen sequenced in a study of T cells after yellow fever vaccination. TCRdb itself ran the 5' RACE reads through MiXCR, one entry per CDR3 protein. The sample includes a few hundred thousand distinct CDR3 sequences, roughly 6.2% seen only once; the top ten take more than 0.85%. The material sequenced was CD4+ T cells sorted from PBMCs, taken on the day of the yellow fever booster vaccination. The origin of the receptors is a young man who received the YFV17D yellow fever vaccine.

This clonotype occurred a few times. V and J are TRBV20-1 and TRBJ2-1; D remains ambiguous. Trimming pared 0 bases from V and 0 bases from J, leaving 12 bases between. The germline V gene encodes CDR1 DFQATT and CDR2 SNEGSKA (reference sequence). The CDR3 has 16 amino acids. In DNA, the CDR3 is TGCAGTGCTAGAGATCCAAAGCCAGGCTCCTACAATGAGCAGTTCTTC. Translation: CSARDPKPGSYNEQFF.

V gene TRBV5-1 combines with J gene TRBJ2-5, with 9 bases identical to TRBD2. The CDR3 is made up of 18 amino acids. CDR1 is SGHRS, CDR2 YFSETQ, per germline. V gave up 4 bases and J gave up 0 bases; unmatched junction bases: 13. CDR3 loop: CASSPAPASGMYQETQYF. The CDR3 coding sequence is TGCGCCAGCAGCCCAGCCCCCGCTAGCGGGATGTACCAAGAGACCCAGTACTTC.

On this clonotype: This sequence may be a read error, since a much larger clone differs from it by one base. This chain uses TRBV9 with TRBJ2-1; 9 nucleotides agree with TRBD2. The germline V gene has CDR1 SGDLS and CDR2 YYNGEE. CDR3 length equals 15 residues. CDR3 nucleotide sequence: TGTGCCAGCGGCGTAGGTAGCGGGAGTGTTCGTGAGCAGTTCTTC. Translating gives CASGVGSGSVREQFF.

At least ten counts were recorded for this clonotype. The rearrangement links TRBV29-1 to TRBJ2-3; TRBD2 agrees at 12 bases. The CDR3 extends over 15 amino acids. V shed 4 bases, J shed 0 bases, and the junction held 2 bases outside the gene matches. Germline V gene sequence: CDR1 SQVTM, CDR2 ANQGSEA. The CDR3 reads CSVAGTSGSTDTQYF. The CDR3 region has the DNA TGCAGCGTTGCCGGGACTAGCGGGAGCACAGATACGCAGTATTTT.